The 32 T cell receptor beta chains given below trace back to one sample, sequenced in a study of blood T cell repertoires in COVID-19. Only in-frame clones appear in the TCRdb table, and some are missing; sequencing was by immunoSEQ multiplex PCR. The repertoire includes about 220,000 clones, under 90% of them detected once, and 3% to 4% sits in the top ten. The sample comprised peripheral blood. These TCRs come from a woman at least 80 years old with acute or convalescent COVID-19.

The genes are TRBV5-1 and TRBJ2-5, with 9 bases that match TRBD1. The J segment lost 2 bases and the V segment lost 4 bases, leaving 6 bases of the junction unmatched. CDR1 and CDR2 from the germline V gene are SGHRS and YFSETQ. The CDR3 length is 15 residues. CDR3 protein: CASSGGTGTQETQYF. CDR3 in DNA: TGCGCCAGCAGCGGGGGGACAGGGACTCAAGAGACCCAGTACTTC.

The rearrangement joins TRBV5-1 to TRBJ2-3; D is perhaps TRBD2 (6 bases). V was trimmed by 0 bases and J by 6 bases, leaving 14 bases between them. The germline V gene has CDR1 SGHRS and CDR2 YFSETQ. This CDR3 contains 15 residues. CDR3 residues: CASSLEIGGIDTQYF. CDR3 DNA: TGCGCCAGCAGCTTGGAAATCGGGGGAATTGATACGCAGTATTTT.

In its sample, this clone was seen a few times. The V call is TRBV7-2, the J call TRBJ1-2, with 9 bases that match TRBD1. The trim removed 4 bases at V and 7 bases at J, leaving 7 bases unmatched. The germline gives CDR1 SGHTA, CDR2 FQGNSA. The CDR3 sequence is 14 residues long. CDR3 DNA: TGTGCCAGCAGCTCCCACACAGGGGGCTCTGGCTACACCTTC. Translating it yields CASSSHTGGSGYTF. The whole variable domain, filled in from reference TRBV7-2 and TRBJ1-2, reads GAGVSQSPSNKVTEKGKDVELRCDPISGHTALYWYRQSLGQGLEFLIYFQGNSAPDKSGLPSDRFSAERTGGSVSTLTIQRTQQEDSAVYLCASSSHTGGSGYTFGSGTRLTVV.

For this clone: This CDR3 is also generated by other DNA sequences in the sample. This chain joins TRBV5-1 and TRBJ1-6; 9 bases are shared with TRBD1. CDR1 and CDR2 from the germline V gene are SGHRS and YFSETQ. This CDR3 is built from 15 residues. The trim removed 0 bases at V and 9 bases at J, leaving 4 bases unmatched. CDR3 coding DNA: TGCGCCAGCAGCTTGGGAGACAGGGGGATTTCACCCCTCCACTTT. Translating gives CASSLGDRGISPLHF.

This rearrangement joins TRBV15 to TRBJ2-3, with TRBD2 as a possible D gene (5 bases). CDR1 is LNHNV, CDR2 YYDKDF, per germline (reference sequence). CDR3 length: 16 residues. Trimming pared 1 base from V and 3 bases from J, leaving 14 bases between. The CDR3 sequence: CATSRGLAGQTDTQYF. In DNA form, the CDR3 reads TGTGCCACCAGCAGAGGCCTTGCGGGCCAGACAGATACGCAGTATTTT.

The genes are TRBV19 and TRBJ2-1; 7 bases are a match to TRBD2. The CDR3 contains 19 residues. In germline, CDR1 is LNHDA, CDR2 SQIVND (reference sequence). The V segment lost 7 bases and the J segment 3 bases; nucleotides outside the gene matches: 21. The CDR3 coding sequence is TGTGCCAGTACGAGGGGAAGAGACTCGAGGTCGGGGGGCTACAATGAGCAGTTCTTC. Amino acid sequence: CASTRGRDSRSGGYNEQFF.

This clone was recorded once. V gene TRBV11-3 combines with J gene TRBJ2-3; 8 positions match TRBD1. CDR1 and CDR2 from the germline V gene are SGHNT and YENEEA. This CDR3 has 16 residues. Unmatched junction bases numbered 10, after V lost 3 bases and J lost 5 bases. The CDR3 protein is CASSFRDRTIRDTQYF. In DNA, the CDR3 is TGTGCCAGCAGCTTCCGGGACAGGACAATTAGAGATACGCAGTATTTT. The entire variable domain, with the rest obtained from reference TRBV11-3 and TRBJ2-3, is as follows: EAGVVQSPRYKIIEKKQPVAFWCNPISGHNTLYWYLQNLGQGPELLIRYENEEAVDDSQLPKDRFSAERLKGVDSTLKIQPAELGDSAVYLCASSFRDRTIRDTQYFGPGTRLTVL.

V gene TRBV29-1 combines with J gene TRBJ1-1, with a possible D match to TRBD1 (5 bases). Between the trimmed V and J ends, which lost 6 bases and 0 bases, there was a span of 8 bases. Germline loops: CDR1 SQVTM, CDR2 ANQGSEA. The CDR3 is 12 amino acids. CDR3 residues: CSVTDMNTEAFF. CDR3 coding DNA: TGCAGCGTGACAGACATGAACACTGAAGCTTTCTTT.

The chain combines TRBV2 with TRBJ1-2; D is perhaps TRBD1 (6 bases). Germline CDR1 reads SNHLY; CDR2 reads FYNNEI. This CDR3 is built from 13 residues. Trimming left V 6 bases short and J 4 bases short, with 12 bases between. The CDR3 DNA sequence: TGTGCCAGCAGGTTGGACAGCTTCTATGGCTACACCTTC. This gives the protein CASRLDSFYGYTF.

This clone was observed once. This chain links TRBV3-1 (or the pseudogene TRBV3-2) with TRBJ1-2; the match to TRBD1 covers 7 bases. CDR3 length: 15 amino acids. Germline V gene lookup returns CDR1 LGHDT and CDR2 YNNKEL (reference sequence). V shed 3 bases, J shed 2 bases, and the junction held 6 bases outside the gene matches. Here the CDR3 DNA reads TGTGCCAGCAGCCAGAGGACGGGACAGAACTATGGCTACACCTTC. This gives the protein CASSQRTGQNYGYTF.

The chain joins TRBV12-5 to TRBJ1-2, with 8 bases aligning to TRBD1. There are 14 residues in the CDR3. CDR1 is LGHNT, CDR2 FRNRAP, per germline. V gave up 6 bases and J gave up 4 bases; unmatched junction bases: 7. Written as DNA, the CDR3 is TGTGCTAGTGGCCCCGGACAGGGAGGCTATGGCTACACCTTC. This gives the protein CASGPGQGGYGYTF.

In this sample, this clone turned up a few times. The rearrangement uses TRBV6-5 and TRBJ1-1, with TRBD1 as a possible D gene (6 bases). Germline assignment: CDR1 MNHEY and CDR2 SVGAGI. Trimming took 7 bases from V and 1 from J, leaving 13 bases between them. The CDR3 covers 14 residues. The chain's CDR3 is CASIAGAGNTEAFF. In DNA, the CDR3 is TGTGCCAGCATTGCAGGGGCCGGGAACACTGAAGCTTTCTTT.

The chain uses TRBV3-1 (or the pseudogene TRBV3-2) and TRBJ2-7; D is undetermined. The germline CDR1 and CDR2 sequences are LGHDT and YNNKEL (reference sequence). V lost 2 bases and J 5 bases, leaving 4 bases between the germline ends. The CDR3 runs to 11 residues. The CDR3 DNA is TGTGCCAGCAGCCAAAGCCACGAGCAGTACTTC. Protein product: CASSQSHEQYF.

The chain has TRBV25-1 and TRBJ1-1; D ambiguous. This CDR3 has 13 amino acids. In germline, CDR1 is MGHDK, CDR2 SYGVNS. Between the trimmed V and J ends, which lost 4 bases and 5 bases, there was a span of 11 bases. CDR3 protein: CASSATGLTEAFF. Written as DNA, the CDR3 is TGTGCCAGCAGTGCGACCGGACTTACTGAAGCTTTCTTT.

The rearrangement uses TRBV7-2 and TRBJ2-3; TRBD2 matches at 15 bases. This CDR3 region has 16 residues. Germline V CDR1 and CDR2: SGHTA, FQGNSA. With 5 bases clipped from V and 4 bases from J, the junction kept 4 bases outside the gene matches. The CDR3 loop is CASSTGLAGGPDTQYF. CDR3 nucleotides: TGTGCCAGCAGCACGGGACTAGCGGGGGGCCCAGATACGCAGTATTTT.

This clone was counted a few times. The chain combines TRBV2 with TRBJ2-2, with 7 bases fitting TRBD1. Germline values: CDR1 SNHLY, CDR2 FYNNEI. The CDR3 has 14 residues. Trimming cost V 6 bases and J 6 bases; bases outside gene matches: 7. The CDR3 DNA sequence: TGTGCCAGCAGGGAAACAGGGGCGGCCGGGGAGCTGTTTTTT. Residues: CASRETGAAGELFF.

The chain links TRBV7-9 to TRBJ2-1, with TRBD2 matching 15 bases. V was clipped by 5 bases and J by 7 bases; unmatched bases: 15. Germline CDR1 is SEHNR and CDR2 is FQNEAQ (reference sequence). CDR3 length: 19 amino acids. CDR3 coding DNA: TGTGCCAGCAGCCAACCCGGCCGGGGACTAGCGGGGGGCCGTAATGAGCAGTTCTTC. It yields the protein CASSQPGRGLAGGRNEQFF. The full variable domain, its missing parts supplied by reference TRBV7-9 and TRBJ2-1, is DTGVSQNPRHKITKRGQNVTFRCDPISEHNRLYWYRQTLGQGPEFLTYFQNEAQLEKSRLLSDRFSAERPKGSFSTLEIQRTEQGDSAMYLCASSQPGRGLAGGRNEQFFGPGTRLTVL.

The chain has TRBV7-2 and TRBJ1-5, with D possibly being TRBD1 (6 bases). Trimming pared 4 bases from V and 4 bases from J, leaving 11 bases between. CDR3 length: 14 residues. From germline, CDR1 is SGHTA and CDR2 FQGNSA. This chain's CDR3 is CASSSFTGNQPQHF. The CDR3 region has the DNA TGTGCCAGCAGCTCGTTTACAGGGAATCAGCCCCAGCATTTT.

V usage is TRBV20-1 and J usage is TRBJ1-1, with D unresolved. Germline V CDR1 and CDR2: DFQATT, SNEGSKA (reference sequence). This CDR3 is 11 amino acids long. The CDR3 bases are TGCACCGTCGACAAGAACACTGAAGCTTTCTTT. Its translation is CTVDKNTEAFF.

This clone was counted a few times. V usage is TRBV27 and J usage is TRBJ1-4; perhaps TRBD1 as D (6 bases). The CDR3 extends over 14 amino acids. Trimming pared 3 bases from V and 6 bases from J, leaving 11 bases between. CDR1 and CDR2 from the germline V gene are MNHEY and SMNVEV (reference sequence). For the CDR3, the DNA is TGTGCCAGCAGTTTTGGGTGGGGGCATGAAAAACTGTTTTTT. Translating it yields CASSFGWGHEKLFF.

This chain links TRBV7-2 with TRBJ2-5; a weak D match, TRBD2 (7 bases). Germline V CDR1 and CDR2: SGHTA, FQGNSA. Trimming removed 3 bases at V and 3 bases at J, with 23 bases between. The length of the CDR3 is 18 residues. The chain's CDR3 is CASSFTGGLRRTKETQYF. DNA of the CDR3: TGTGCCAGCAGCTTTACGGGGGGCCTGAGGCGCACCAAAGAGACCCAGTACTTC.

The gene calls are TRBV7-7 and TRBJ2-5; 10 bases match TRBD2. The germline V gene encodes CDR1 SSHAT and CDR2 FNYEAQ (reference sequence). V lost 5 bases and J lost 0; bases outside the gene matches: 12. The CDR3 contains 18 residues. The CDR3 nucleotides read TGTGCCAGCAGCCGGAGGTCTAGCGGGGGCCTGTACCAAGAGACCCAGTACTTC. Amino acids: CASSRRSSGGLYQETQYF.

The chain links TRBV9 to TRBJ1-1; possibly TRBD1 for D (6 bases). Trimming pared 0 bases from V and 7 bases from J, leaving 13 bases between. Germline loops: CDR1 SGDLS, CDR2 YYNGEE. The CDR3 is made up of 14 amino acids. The CDR3 loop reads CASSVVTQGNEAFF. In DNA form, the CDR3 reads TGTGCCAGCAGCGTAGTCACACAGGGTAATGAAGCTTTCTTT.

This chain uses TRBV6-5 with TRBJ1-2, with 8 bases aligning to TRBD1. The length of the CDR3 is 15 residues. Germline lookup yields CDR1 MNHEY and CDR2 SVGAGI. V was clipped by 4 bases and J by 4 bases; unmatched bases: 8. The CDR3 sequence is CASSWDRRGTYGYTF. Here the CDR3 DNA reads TGTGCCAGCAGTTGGGACAGGAGGGGTACCTATGGCTACACCTTC.

The chain combines TRBV28 with TRBJ2-3, with 8 bases aligning to TRBD2. Germline CDR1 and CDR2: MDHEN and SYDVKM. With 1 base clipped from V and 2 bases from J, the junction kept 2 bases outside the gene matches. The CDR3 runs 15 residues. In DNA, the CDR3 is TGTGCCAGCAGTTTATTCGGGGGGGCCACAGATACGCAGTATTTT. Protein product: CASSLFGGATDTQYF.

With respect to this clone: The sample contains more than one DNA sequence encoding this CDR3. J is TRBJ1-1 and V is TRBV7-3; 8 nucleotides line up with TRBD1. The junction had 4 bases not matched to a gene; V was cut back by 3 bases and J by 4 bases. CDR1 is SGHTA and CDR2 is FQGTGA in the germline V gene. This CDR3 has 14 residues. CDR3 in amino acids: CASSFQGAGTEAFF. In DNA, the CDR3 is TGTGCCAGCAGCTTTCAGGGGGCAGGCACTGAAGCTTTCTTT.

The chain employs TRBV12-2 and TRBJ2-1; the table names TRBD2, a call not compared with the DNA. TRBV12-2 constitutes a pseudogene. This CDR3 has 19 residues. CDR3 region: CASRLAKRGSRNPYNEQFF. The CDR3 region has the DNA TGTGCAAGTCGCTTAGCGAAGCGGGGGAGTAGAAACCCCTACAATGAGCAGTTCTTC.

This clone was seen only once. This chain joins TRBV24-1 and TRBJ2-5, with TRBD1 as a possible D gene (6 bases). The CDR3 has 14 amino acids. V was pared by 2 bases and J by 4 bases, with 10 bases between. Germline V gives CDR1 KGHDR, CDR2 SFDVKD. The CDR3 region is CATSDSRGRETQYF. In DNA, the CDR3 is TGTGCCACCAGTGATTCCAGGGGCCGAGAGACCCAGTACTTC.

As for this clone: This same CDR3 is encoded by further DNA sequences in the sample. The chain joins TRBV7-2 to TRBJ1-3; D ambiguous. V lost 1 base to trimming and J lost 1 base, with 8 bases between them. Germline V gives CDR1 SGHTA, CDR2 FQGNSA. This CDR3 comprises 15 residues. The CDR3 DNA follows: TGTGCCAGCAGCTTAGAGCGGGGTTCTGGAAACACCATATATTTT. Protein: CASSLERGSGNTIYF.

V usage is TRBV11-2 and J usage is TRBJ2-5; tentative D call: TRBD1 (6 bases). The CDR3 totals 13 residues. In germline, CDR1 is SGHAT, CDR2 FQNNGV. V lost 1 base to trimming and J lost 8 bases, with 11 bases between them. Here the CDR3 reads CASSLGDTVTQYF. The CDR3 DNA reads TGTGCCAGCAGCTTAGGGGACACCGTTACCCAGTACTTC.

The V gene is TRBV13, the J gene TRBJ1-1; D remains unclear. CDR1 PRHDT and CDR2 FYEKMQ come from the germline V gene (reference sequence). The CDR3 is 15 amino acids. Trimming removed 0 bases from V and 4 bases from J, with 12 bases in between. The CDR3 here is CASSLGRGSGTEAFF. The CDR3 DNA sequence: TGTGCCAGCAGCTTAGGCCGGGGTTCGGGCACTGAAGCTTTCTTT. Using reference TRBV13 and TRBJ1-1 for the parts outside the CDR3, the full variable domain is AAGVIQSPRHLIKEKRETATLKCYPIPRHDTVYWYQQGPGQDPQFLISFYEKMQSDKGSIPDRFSAQQFSDYHSELNMSSLELGDSALYFCASSLGRGSGTEAFFGQGTRLTVV.

The V call is TRBV6-4, the J call TRBJ1-1; TRBD1 matches at 9 bases. Unmatched junction bases numbered 8, after V lost 7 bases and J lost 5 bases. The CDR3 length is 14 residues. The germline gives CDR1 MRHNA, CDR2 SNTAGT. In DNA form, the CDR3 reads TGTGCCAGCACGAGAGACGGGACAGGGACTGAAGCTTTCTTT. Its translation is CASTRDGTGTEAFF.